This is a list of T cell receptor beta chains from one sample in a study of a mutant IDH1 vaccine in newly diagnosed glioma. Antigen specificity for these receptors is unknown. Repertoires were generated with immunoSEQ multiplex PCR, while TCRdb's copy carries only in-frame clones and drops some. The sample records some 42,000 clones, approximately 76% being singletons. Sequencing was performed on PBMCs, taken from a glioma patient whose treatment included an IDH1 peptide vaccine. These receptor sequences come from a man aged 45-60 years with glioma. Each CDR3 is given with its conserved first and last residue. The D gene is left open where the match is weak. Size values are once, few and many counts, or a class for expanded clones, and some rows have none.

V gene,J gene,D gene,clone size,CDR3 DNA,CDR3 protein
TRBV5-6,TRBJ1-2,TRBD1,.,TGTGCCAGCAGCTTGGCCGGACAGGCCCGCTATGGCTACACCTTC,CASSLAGQARYGYTF
TRBV7-9,TRBJ2-7,TRBD2,.,TGTGCCAGCAGCCGTACTAGCGGGGGGGCACAGCGAGAGCAGTACTTC,CASSRTSGGAQREQYF
TRBV6-5,TRBJ1-3,.,.,TGTGCCAGCAGTTCAAGGGACGGTGGAAACACCATATATTTT,CASSSRDGGNTIYF
TRBV19,TRBJ1-5,TRBD1,.,TGTGCCAGTAGTAGCCGGGACAGGGGAGACCAGCCCCAGCATTTT,CASSSRDRGDQPQHF
TRBV7-9,TRBJ1-1,TRBD1,.,TGTGCCAGCAGCCCACTGACAGGGGTCGGGGAAGCTTTCTTT,CASSPLTGVGEAFF
TRBV5-6,TRBJ2-2,.,.,TGTGCCAGCAGCTTGAACCCATTCAGCCAGCTGTTTTTT,CASSLNPFSQLFF
TRBV5-1,TRBJ2-4,.,few,TGCGCCAGCAGCTTGGCGCCAGAAGCCAAAAACATTCAGTACTTC,CASSLAPEAKNIQYF
TRBV30,TRBJ2-2,.,.,TGTGCCTGTTCTTCAGGGGTTGCCACCGGGGAGCTGTTTTTT,CACSSGVATGELFF
TRBV7-8,TRBJ1-5,TRBD1,.,TGTGCCAGCACCTTTATGGTCGACAGGGGACGGAATCAGCCCCAGCATTTT,CASTFMVDRGRNQPQHF
TRBV4-3,TRBJ1-3,TRBD1,.,TGCGCCAGCAGCCAAGCCAGACAGGGCATTGCTGGAAACACCATATATTTT,CASSQARQGIAGNTIYF
TRBV7-2,TRBJ2-6,.,.,TGTGCCAGCAGCTTAAGGCCCTCGGGCGGGGCCAACGTCCTGACTTTC,CASSLRPSGGANVLTF
TRBV9,TRBJ2-7,.,.,TGTGCCAGCAGCGTAAGTGTAGGAGGGTATCCCTACGAGCAGTACTTC,CASSVSVGGYPYEQYF
TRBV2,TRBJ2-5,TRBD1,.,TGTGCCAGCACGGACAGGGGAAAGACCCAGTACTTC,CASTDRGKTQYF
TRBV7-2,TRBJ2-3,.,.,TGTGCCAGCAGCTCCGGGAATCAAAAATCAGATACGCAGTATTTT,CASSSGNQKSDTQYF
TRBV25-1,TRBJ1-2,.,.,TGTGCCAGCACCTCTTCCGCTCACGGCTACACCTTC,CASTSSAHGYTF
TRBV6-5,TRBJ2-2,.,.,TGTGCCAGCAGGAGATTAAACACCGGGGAGCTGTTTTTT,CASRRLNTGELFF
TRBV4-3,TRBJ1-2,TRBD1,once,TGCGCCAGCAGCCAGGGACAGGGTGGATATGGCTACACCTTC,CASSQGQGGYGYTF
TRBV7-9,TRBJ2-2,.,.,TGTGCCAGCAGCTTAGTCCGCACCGGGGAGCTGTTTTTT,CASSLVRTGELFF
TRBV7-6,TRBJ1-3,.,.,TGTGCCAGCAGTCCCGGGACCCATAGCTCTGGAAACACCATATATTTT,CASSPGTHSSGNTIYF
TRBV2,TRBJ1-5,.,.,TGTGCCAGCAGTGAAGGCAGGACAGACAATCAGCCCCAGCATTTT,CASSEGRTDNQPQHF
TRBV7-9,TRBJ1-4,.,once,TGTGCCAGCAGCTTGGGAACAACTAATGAAAAACTGTTTTTT,CASSLGTTNEKLFF
TRBV5-1,TRBJ1-1,.,.,TGCGCCAGCAGCATCGCGACGGCGAACACTGAAGCTTTCTTT,CASSIATANTEAFF
TRBV14,TRBJ2-1,.,.,TGTGCCAGCAGCCAAGAGGGGAGGAGCTCCTACAATGAGCAGTTCTTC,CASSQEGRSSYNEQFF
TRBV5-6,TRBJ1-1,TRBD1,.,TGTGCCAGCAGCTTTCGACAGGGGGGATACACTGAAGCTTTCTTT,CASSFRQGGYTEAFF
TRBV5-1,TRBJ1-4,.,.,TGCGCCAGCAGCTTGACCTTGAATCGACCTAATCGGTACGAAAAACTGTTTTTT,CASSLTLNRPNRYEKLFF
TRBV9,TRBJ1-4,.,.,TGTGCCAGCAGCGCGTCCACAGCTAATGAAAAACTGTTTTTT,CASSASTANEKLFF
TRBV10-3,TRBJ2-1,.,.,TGTGCCATCAGTGAGTCAGGAGGATCCTACAATGAGCAGTTCTTC,CAISESGGSYNEQFF
TRBV6-5,TRBJ2-7,.,.,TGTGCCAGCAGCAGGACTGTCGGCGAGCAGTACTTC,CASSRTVGEQYF
TRBV5-1,TRBJ2-5,TRBD2,once,TGCGCCAGCAGCTTGTTTGGGGGAGGGGAGACCCAGTACTTC,CASSLFGGGETQYF
TRBV28,TRBJ1-2,.,.,TGTGCCAGCATTAGTCTGGGTCGGGGGAGTGGCTACACCTTC,CASISLGRGSGYTF
TRBV2,TRBJ2-5,TRBD1,.,TGTGCCAGCAGTGATTGGGACAGCCAAGAGACCCAGTACTTC,CASSDWDSQETQYF
TRBV5-1,TRBJ2-7,.,.,TGCGCCAGCAGCTTGGATACCGGGGGGCCCGAGCAGTACTTC,CASSLDTGGPEQYF
TRBV20-1,TRBJ2-7,.,.,TGCAGTGCGGACTTGAATTCTGAGCAGTACTTC,CSADLNSEQYF
TRBV7-7,TRBJ2-5,.,.,TGTGCTAGCAGCCCGGGCCGTACAGCCAAAGAGACCCAGTACTTC,CASSPGRTAKETQYF
TRBV7-2,TRBJ2-3,TRBD2,.,TGTGCCAGCAGCTTTCAGAGCGGGGCAGATACGCAGTATTTT,CASSFQSGADTQYF
TRBV2,TRBJ2-5,.,.,TGTGCCAGCAGCCCGAACCAACTGGAGACCCAGTACTTC,CASSPNQLETQYF
TRBV29-1,TRBJ2-7,.,medium-sized,TGCAGCGTTGATGGTGGGTTCGGCGAGCAGTACTTC,CSVDGGFGEQYF
TRBV2,TRBJ1-1,TRBD1,.,TGTGCCAGCAGTCGGGACAGGGGGATAGCTGAAGCTTTCTTT,CASSRDRGIAEAFF
TRBV29-1,TRBJ2-1,.,.,TGCACCATCTTGGGGCAGGGCCACAATGAGCAGTTCTTC,CTILGQGHNEQFF
TRBV5-1,TRBJ1-6,.,.,TGCGCCAGCAGCTTGGGGTTCACAGGTCCTAATTCACCCCTCCACTTT,CASSLGFTGPNSPLHF
TRBV11-1,TRBJ2-2,TRBD1,.,TGTGCCAGCAGCTTTCAGCGACAGGGGACCGGGGAGCTGTTTTTT,CASSFQRQGTGELFF
TRBV19,TRBJ1-3,.,.,TGTGCCAGTAGTATAATCCGGACCACTGGAAACACCATATATTTT,CASSIIRTTGNTIYF